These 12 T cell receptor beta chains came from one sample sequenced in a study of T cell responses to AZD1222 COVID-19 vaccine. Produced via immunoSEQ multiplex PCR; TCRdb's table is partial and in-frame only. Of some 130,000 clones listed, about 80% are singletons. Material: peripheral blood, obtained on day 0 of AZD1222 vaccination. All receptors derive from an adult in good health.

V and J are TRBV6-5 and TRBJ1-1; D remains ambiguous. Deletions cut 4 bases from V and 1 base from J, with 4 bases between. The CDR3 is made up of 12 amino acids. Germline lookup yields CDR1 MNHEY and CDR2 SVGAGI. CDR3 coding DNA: TGTGCCAGCAGTTTGCAGAACACTGAAGCTTTCTTT. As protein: CASSLQNTEAFF.

The CDR3 sequence: CASSIEGGLPYEQYF. The CDR3 DNA sequence: TGTGCCAGTAGTATAGAGGGAGGACTACCCTACGAGCAGTACTTC. V and J are TRBV19 and TRBJ2-7; tentative D call: TRBD2 (6 bases). The CDR3 runs 15 residues. V gave up 0 bases and J gave up 2 bases, with 11 bases separating them. Germline V gene data show CDR1 as LNHDA and CDR2 as SQIVND (reference sequence).

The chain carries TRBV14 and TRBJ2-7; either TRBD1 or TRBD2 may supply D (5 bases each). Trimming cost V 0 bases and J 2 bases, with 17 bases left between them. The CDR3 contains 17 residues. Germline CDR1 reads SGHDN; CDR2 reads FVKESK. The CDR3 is CASSQDPPGTAAYEQYF. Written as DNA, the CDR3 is TGTGCCAGCAGCCAAGATCCCCCCGGGACGGCCGCCTACGAGCAGTACTTC. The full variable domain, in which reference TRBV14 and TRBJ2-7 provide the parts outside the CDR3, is EAGVTQFPSHSVIEKGQTVTLRCDPISGHDNLYWYRRVMGKEIKFLLHFVKESKQDESGMPNNRFLAERTGGTYSTLKVQPAELEDSGVYFCASSQDPPGTAAYEQYFGPGTRLTVT.

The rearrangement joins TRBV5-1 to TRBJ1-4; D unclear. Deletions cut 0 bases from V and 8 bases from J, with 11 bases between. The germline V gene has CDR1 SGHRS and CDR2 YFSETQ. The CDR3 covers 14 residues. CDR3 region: CASSLEGVNEKLFF. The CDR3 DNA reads TGCGCCAGCAGCTTGGAGGGCGTCAACGAAAAACTGTTTTTT.

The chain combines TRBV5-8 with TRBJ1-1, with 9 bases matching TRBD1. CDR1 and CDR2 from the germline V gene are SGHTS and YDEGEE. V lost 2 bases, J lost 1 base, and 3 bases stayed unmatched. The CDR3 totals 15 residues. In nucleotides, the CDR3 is TGTGCCAGCAGCTTTCCGGGACAGGGGAACACTGAAGCTTTCTTT. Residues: CASSFPGQGNTEAFF.

CDR3: CASSQDRGQETQYF. The CDR3 DNA sequence: TGTGCCAGCAGCCAAGACAGGGGCCAAGAGACCCAGTACTTC. The chain employs TRBV7-7 and TRBJ2-5; 8 bases align to TRBD1. CDR3 length: 14 residues. Germline V gene data show CDR1 as SSHAT and CDR2 as FNYEAQ (reference sequence). Germline trimming cut 5 bases from V and 1 base from J; bases unmatched to any gene: 3. Full variable domain (missing parts from reference TRBV7-7 and TRBJ2-5): GAGVSQSPRYKVTKRGQDVTLRCDPISSHATLYWYQQALGQGPEFLTYFNYEAQPDKSGLPSDRFSAERPEGSISTLTIQRTEQRDSAMYRCASSQDRGQETQYFGPGTRLLVL.

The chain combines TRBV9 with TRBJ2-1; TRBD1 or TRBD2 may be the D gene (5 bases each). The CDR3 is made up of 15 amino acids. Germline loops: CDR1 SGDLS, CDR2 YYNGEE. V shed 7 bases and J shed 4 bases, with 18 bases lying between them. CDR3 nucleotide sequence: TGTGCCAGCGCAAGGGACCCAGATTGGTACAATGAGCAGTTCTTC. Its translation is CASARDPDWYNEQFF. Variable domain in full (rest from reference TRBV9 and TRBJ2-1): DSGVTQTPKHLITATGQRVTLRCSPRSGDLSVYWYQQSLDQGLQFLIQYYNGEERAKGNILERFSAQQFPDLHSELNLSSLELGDSALYFCASARDPDWYNEQFFGPGTRLTVL.

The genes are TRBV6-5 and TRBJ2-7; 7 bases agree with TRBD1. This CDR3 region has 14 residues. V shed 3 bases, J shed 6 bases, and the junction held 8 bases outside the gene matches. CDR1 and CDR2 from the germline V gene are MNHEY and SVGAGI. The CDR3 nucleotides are TGTGCCAGCAGTTATGACAGGGTGAGAAGCGAGCAGTACTTC. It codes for CASSYDRVRSEQYF.

The CDR3 sequence: CAWSVRRSGGAETQYF. CDR3 sequence (DNA): TGTGCCTGGAGTGTACGGCGGAGCGGGGGGGCCGAGACCCAGTACTTC. The V gene is TRBV30, the J gene TRBJ2-5; 10 bases line up with TRBD2. This CDR3 has 16 amino acids. The germline V gene encodes CDR1 GTSNPN and CDR2 SVGIG (reference sequence). J lost 5 bases, V lost 0 bases, and 9 bases had no gene match.

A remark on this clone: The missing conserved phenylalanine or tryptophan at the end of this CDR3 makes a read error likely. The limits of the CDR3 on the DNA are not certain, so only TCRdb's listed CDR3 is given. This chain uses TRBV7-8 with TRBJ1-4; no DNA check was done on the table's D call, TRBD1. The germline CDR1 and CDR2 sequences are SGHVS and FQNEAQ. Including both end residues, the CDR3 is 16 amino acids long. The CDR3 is CASSFQPRDRGSTLSL.

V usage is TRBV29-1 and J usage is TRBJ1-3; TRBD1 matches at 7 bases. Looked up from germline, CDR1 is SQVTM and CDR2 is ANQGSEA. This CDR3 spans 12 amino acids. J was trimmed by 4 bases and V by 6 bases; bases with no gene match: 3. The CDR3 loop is CSVRDSGNTIYF. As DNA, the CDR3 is TGCAGCGTGCGGGACAGCGGAAACACCATATATTTT.

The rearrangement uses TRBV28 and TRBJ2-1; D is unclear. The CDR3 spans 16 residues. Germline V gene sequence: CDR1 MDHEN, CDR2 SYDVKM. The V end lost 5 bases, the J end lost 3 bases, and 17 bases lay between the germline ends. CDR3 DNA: TGTGCCAGCAGTGGTGGTTCCCCCTCATACTACAATGAGCAGTTCTTC. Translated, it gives CASSGGSPSYYNEQFF.